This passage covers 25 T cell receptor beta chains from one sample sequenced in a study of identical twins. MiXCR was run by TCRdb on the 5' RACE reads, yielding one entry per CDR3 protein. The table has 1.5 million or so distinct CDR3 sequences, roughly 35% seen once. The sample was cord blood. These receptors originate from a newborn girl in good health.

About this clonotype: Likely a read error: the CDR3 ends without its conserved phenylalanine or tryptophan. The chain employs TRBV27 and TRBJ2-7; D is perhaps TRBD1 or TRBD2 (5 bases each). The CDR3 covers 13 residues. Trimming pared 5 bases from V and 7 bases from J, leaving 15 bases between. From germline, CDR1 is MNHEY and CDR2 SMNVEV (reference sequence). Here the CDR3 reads CASSLGPSREQYL. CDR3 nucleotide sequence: TGTGCCAGCAGTCTGGGACCCTCTCGGGAGCAGTACTTA.

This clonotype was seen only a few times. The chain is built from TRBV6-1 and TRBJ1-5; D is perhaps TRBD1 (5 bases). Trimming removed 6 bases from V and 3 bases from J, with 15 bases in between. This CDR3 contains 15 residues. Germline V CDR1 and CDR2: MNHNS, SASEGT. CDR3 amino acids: CASSYGTPLNQPQHF. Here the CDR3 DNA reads TGTGCCAGCAGCTATGGGACGCCGCTCAATCAGCCCCAGCATTTT.

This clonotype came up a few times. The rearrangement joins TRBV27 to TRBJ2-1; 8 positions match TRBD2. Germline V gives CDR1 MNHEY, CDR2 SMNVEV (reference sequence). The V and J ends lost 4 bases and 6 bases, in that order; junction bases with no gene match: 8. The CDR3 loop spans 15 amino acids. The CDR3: CASSSPGGYINEQFF. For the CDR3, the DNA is TGTGCCAGCAGTTCGCCGGGAGGGTATATCAATGAGCAGTTCTTC.

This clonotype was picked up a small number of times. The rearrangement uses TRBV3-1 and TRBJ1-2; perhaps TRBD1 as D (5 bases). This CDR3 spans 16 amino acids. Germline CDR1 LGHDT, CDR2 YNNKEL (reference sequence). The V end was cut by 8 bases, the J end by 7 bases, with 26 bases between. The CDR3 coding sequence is TGTGCCAGCTGCCGGGACGGAAGTTACGGGAGTTTTGGCTACACCTTC. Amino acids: CASCRDGSYGSFGYTF.

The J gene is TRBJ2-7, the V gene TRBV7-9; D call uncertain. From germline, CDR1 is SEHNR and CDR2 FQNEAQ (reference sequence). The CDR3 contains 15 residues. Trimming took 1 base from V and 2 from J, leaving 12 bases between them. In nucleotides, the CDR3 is TGTGCCAGCAGCTTAGGTAAAGAAGTACCCTACGAGCAGTACTTC. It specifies CASSLGKEVPYEQYF.

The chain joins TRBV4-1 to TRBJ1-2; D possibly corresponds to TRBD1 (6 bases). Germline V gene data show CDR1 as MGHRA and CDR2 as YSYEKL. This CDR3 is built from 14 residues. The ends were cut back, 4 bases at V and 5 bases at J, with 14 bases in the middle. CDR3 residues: CASSPTGMRYGYTF. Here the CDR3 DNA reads TGCGCCAGCAGCCCAACAGGGATGAGATATGGCTACACCTTC.

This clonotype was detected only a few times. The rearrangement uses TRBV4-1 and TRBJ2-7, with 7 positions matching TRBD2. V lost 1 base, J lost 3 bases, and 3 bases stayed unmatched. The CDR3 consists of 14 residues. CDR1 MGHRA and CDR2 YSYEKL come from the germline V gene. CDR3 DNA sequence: TGCGCCAGCAGCCAAGGGGACTACCTCTACGAGCAGTACTTC. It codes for CASSQGDYLYEQYF.

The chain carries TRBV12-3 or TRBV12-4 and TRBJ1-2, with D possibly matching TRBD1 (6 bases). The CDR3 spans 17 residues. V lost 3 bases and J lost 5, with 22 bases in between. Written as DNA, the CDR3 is TGTGCCAGCAGTTTCGGTCAAGGGAGGACAGATACGTATGGCTACACCTTC. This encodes CASSFGQGRTDTYGYTF.

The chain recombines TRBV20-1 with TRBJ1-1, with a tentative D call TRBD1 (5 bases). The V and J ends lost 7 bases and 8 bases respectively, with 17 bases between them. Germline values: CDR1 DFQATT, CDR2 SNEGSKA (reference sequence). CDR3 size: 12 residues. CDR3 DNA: TGCAGTGTACGGCCCCGACGGACAGAAGCTTTCTTT. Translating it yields CSVRPRRTEAFF.

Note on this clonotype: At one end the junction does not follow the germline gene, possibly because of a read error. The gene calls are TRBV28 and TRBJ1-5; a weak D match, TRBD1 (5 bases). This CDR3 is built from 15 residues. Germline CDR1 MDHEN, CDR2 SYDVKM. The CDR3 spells CASSLRTLSDQPQHF. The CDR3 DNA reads TGTGCCAGCAGTTTAAGGACACTTAGCGATCAGCCCCAGCATTTT.

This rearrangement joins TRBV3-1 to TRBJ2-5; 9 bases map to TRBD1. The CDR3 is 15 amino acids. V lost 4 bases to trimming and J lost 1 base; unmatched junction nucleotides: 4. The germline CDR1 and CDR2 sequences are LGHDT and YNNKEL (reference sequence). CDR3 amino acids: CASSRNRGRQETQYF. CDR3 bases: TGTGCCAGCAGCCGAAACAGGGGGCGCCAAGAGACCCAGTACTTC.

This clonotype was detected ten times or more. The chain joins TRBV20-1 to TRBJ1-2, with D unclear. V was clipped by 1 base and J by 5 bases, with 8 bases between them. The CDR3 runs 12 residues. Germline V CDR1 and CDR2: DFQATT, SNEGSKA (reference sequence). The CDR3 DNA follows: TGCAGTGCTAGAGCACGGACTTATGGCTACACCTTC. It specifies CSARARTYGYTF.

The CDR3 region is CATSEDRDNQPQHF. The CDR3 region has the DNA TGTGCCACCAGTGAAGACAGGGACAATCAGCCCCAGCATTTT. This chain connects TRBV24-1 to TRBJ1-5; 7 bases agree with TRBD1. Germline assignment: CDR1 KGHDR and CDR2 SFDVKD. Unmatched junction bases numbered 2, after V lost 4 bases and J lost 3 bases. The CDR3 covers 14 residues.

Written as DNA, the CDR3 is TGCAGTGCGGGAGACGCAGATACGCAGTATTTT. Translated: CSAGDADTQYF. The chain uses TRBV20-1 and TRBJ2-3; tentatively, D is TRBD2 (5 bases). Germline-derived CDR1 and CDR2 are DFQATT and SNEGSKA (reference sequence). The ends were cut back, 6 bases at V and 4 bases at J, with 8 bases in the middle. The CDR3 sequence is 11 residues long.

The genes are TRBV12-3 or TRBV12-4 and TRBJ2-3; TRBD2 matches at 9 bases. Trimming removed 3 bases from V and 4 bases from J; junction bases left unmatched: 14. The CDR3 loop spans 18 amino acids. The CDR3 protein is CASSFGGWRGGPADTQYF. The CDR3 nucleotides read TGTGCCAGCAGTTTTGGAGGTTGGCGGGGGGGCCCAGCAGATACGCAGTATTTT.

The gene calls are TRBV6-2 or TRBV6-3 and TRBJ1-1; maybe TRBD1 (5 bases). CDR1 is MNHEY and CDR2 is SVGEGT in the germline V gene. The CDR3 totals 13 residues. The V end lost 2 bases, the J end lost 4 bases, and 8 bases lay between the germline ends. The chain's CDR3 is CASSYGGATEAFF. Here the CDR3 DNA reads TGTGCCAGCAGTTACGGCGGGGCCACTGAAGCTTTCTTT.

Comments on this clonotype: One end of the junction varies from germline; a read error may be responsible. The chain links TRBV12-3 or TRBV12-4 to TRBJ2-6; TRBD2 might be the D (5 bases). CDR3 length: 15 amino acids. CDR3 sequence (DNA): TGTACCAGCAGTTTCCGGGGATCTGGGGCCAACGTCCTGACTTTC. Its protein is CTSSFRGSGANVLTF.

CDR3 in DNA: TGCGCCAGCAGCTTGGCCGTCGCGGTTCGGGATACGCAGTATTTT. Translated, it gives CASSLAVAVRDTQYF. V is TRBV5-1 and J is TRBJ2-3; D is uncertain. Trimming removed 0 bases at V and 6 bases at J, with 14 bases between. The CDR3 covers 15 residues. The germline gives CDR1 SGHRS, CDR2 YFSETQ.

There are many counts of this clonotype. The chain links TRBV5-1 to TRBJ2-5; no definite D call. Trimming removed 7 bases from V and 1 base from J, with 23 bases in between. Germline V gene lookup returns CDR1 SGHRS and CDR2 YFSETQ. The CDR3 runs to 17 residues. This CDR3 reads CASAPRTFKSFQETQYF. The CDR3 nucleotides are TGCGCCAGCGCCCCGAGGACCTTTAAGAGTTTCCAAGAGACCCAGTACTTC.

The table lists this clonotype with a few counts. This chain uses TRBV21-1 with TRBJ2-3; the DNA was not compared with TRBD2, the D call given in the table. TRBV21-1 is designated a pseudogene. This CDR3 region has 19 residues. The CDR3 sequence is CASSKYLRRPTIGTDTQYF. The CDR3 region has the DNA TGTGCCAGCAGCAAATATCTGCGGAGACCGACTATTGGCACAGATACGCAGTATTTT.

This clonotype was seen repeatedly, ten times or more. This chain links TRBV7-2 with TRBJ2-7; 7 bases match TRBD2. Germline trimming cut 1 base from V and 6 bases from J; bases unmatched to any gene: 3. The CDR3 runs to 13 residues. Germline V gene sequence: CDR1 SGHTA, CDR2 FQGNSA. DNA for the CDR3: TGTGCCAGCAGCTTAGGGACTAGTCGCGAGCAGTACTTC. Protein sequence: CASSLGTSREQYF.

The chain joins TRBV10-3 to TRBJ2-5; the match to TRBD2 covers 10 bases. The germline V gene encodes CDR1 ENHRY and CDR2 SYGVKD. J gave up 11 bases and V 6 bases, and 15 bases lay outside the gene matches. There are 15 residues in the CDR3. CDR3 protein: CAIRSGRASYNEQYF. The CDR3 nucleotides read TGTGCCATCAGAAGCGGGAGGGCCTCCTACAATGAGCAGTACTTC.

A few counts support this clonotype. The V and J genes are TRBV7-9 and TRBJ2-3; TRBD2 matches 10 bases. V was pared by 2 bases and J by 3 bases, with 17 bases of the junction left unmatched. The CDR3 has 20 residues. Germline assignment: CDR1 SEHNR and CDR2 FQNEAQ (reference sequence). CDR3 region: CASSLKWENGLAAGTDTQYF. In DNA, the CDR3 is TGTGCCAGCAGCTTAAAATGGGAAAATGGACTAGCGGCGGGAACAGATACGCAGTATTTT.

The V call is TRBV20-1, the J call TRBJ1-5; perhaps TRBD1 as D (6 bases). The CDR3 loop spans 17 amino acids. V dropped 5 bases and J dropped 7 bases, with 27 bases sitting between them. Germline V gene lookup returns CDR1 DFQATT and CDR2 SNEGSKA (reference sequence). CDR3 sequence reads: CSAFPGTPRGVWQPQHF. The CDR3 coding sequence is TGCAGTGCTTTTCCAGGGACACCAAGGGGTGTCTGGCAGCCCCAGCATTTT.

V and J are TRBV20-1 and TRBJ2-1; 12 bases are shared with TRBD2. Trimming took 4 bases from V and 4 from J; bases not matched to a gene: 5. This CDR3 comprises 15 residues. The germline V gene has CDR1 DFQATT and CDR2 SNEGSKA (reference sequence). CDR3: CSATTLAGGYNEQFF. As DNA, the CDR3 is TGCAGTGCTACCACACTAGCGGGGGGATACAATGAGCAGTTCTTC.